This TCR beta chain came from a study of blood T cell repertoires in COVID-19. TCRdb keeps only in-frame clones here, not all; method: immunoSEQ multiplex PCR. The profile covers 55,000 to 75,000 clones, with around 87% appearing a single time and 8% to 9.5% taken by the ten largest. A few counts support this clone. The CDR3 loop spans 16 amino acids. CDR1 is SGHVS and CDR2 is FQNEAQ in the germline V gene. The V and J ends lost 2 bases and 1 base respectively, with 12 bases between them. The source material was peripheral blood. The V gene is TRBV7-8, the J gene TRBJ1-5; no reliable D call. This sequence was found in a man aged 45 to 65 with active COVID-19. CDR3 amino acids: CASSLIRTESNQPQHF. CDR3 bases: TGTGCCAGCAGCTTAATAAGAACGGAGAGCAATCAGCCCCAGCATTTT.